This is a list of T cell receptor beta chains from one sample in a study of a mutant IDH1 vaccine in newly diagnosed glioma. Assay used: immunoSEQ multiplex PCR; TCRdb lists only in-frame clones, some missing. The sample yields 60,000 to 75,000 clones, more than 75% seen once. These TCRs are of unknown antigen specificity. The specimen was PBMCs, collected from a glioma patient whose treatment included an IDH1 peptide vaccine. Receptors were obtained from a man aged 25-45 years with glioma. CDR3s leave out the opening cysteine and the closing phenylalanine or tryptophan. Size is stated for part of the rows, as once, few or many counts, or as a class when the clone is expanded.

V: TRBV9; size: -; CDR3: ASSGSGSRHKNIQY
V: TRBV2; size: -; CDR3: ASSRGQGSYGYT
V: TRBV5-4; size: -; CDR3: ASSLGTARYGYT
V: TRBV30; size: -; CDR3: AWSPTGTGGETQY
V: TRBV9; size: -; CDR3: ASSVAGRYWDTQY
V: TRBV5-1; size: -; CDR3: ASSPHRDSSTGELF
V: TRBV19; size: -; CDR3: ASSSGGASGELF
V: TRBV5-8; size: once; CDR3: ASSLGRTGGRAF
V: TRBV19; size: -; CDR3: ASHTGPNYGYT
V: TRBV7-2; size: -; CDR3: ASSPVVSGANVLT
V: TRBV5-1; size: -; CDR3: ASSFQTSGSYNEQF
V: TRBV5-6; size: -; CDR3: ASSLAGGEKLF
V: TRBV5-1; size: -; CDR3: ASSFTAGSHNEQF
V: TRBV27; size: -; CDR3: ASSFSETNEAF
V: TRBV6-5; size: -; CDR3: ATGRGGGTEAF
V: TRBV18; size: -; CDR3: ASSEGIGNQPQH
V: TRBV11-2; size: -; CDR3: ASSWDDVNEQF
V: TRBV10-2; size: -; CDR3: ASSELSPSPEAF
V: TRBV28; size: -; CDR3: ASSRTGTLGNEKLF
V: TRBV2; size: -; CDR3: ASRSYEQY
V: TRBV6-1; size: -; CDR3: ASSVAGSLNEQF
V: TRBV7-6; size: -; CDR3: ASSPQTSELLYEQY
V: TRBV7-2; size: -; CDR3: ASSLVNYGYT
V: TRBV5-1; size: -; CDR3: ASMAGTGASGANVLT
V: TRBV6-1; size: -; CDR3: ASSWGTFYEQY
V: TRBV18; size: -; CDR3: ASSPTSGFYEQY
V: TRBV29-1; size: -; CDR3: SVPKGDSYGYT
V: TRBV7-9; size: few; CDR3: ASSTGGSTDTQY
V: TRBV30; size: once; CDR3: AWMRSGSPYNEQF
V: TRBV18; size: few; CDR3: ASSPGATEAF
V: TRBV4-1; size: -; CDR3: ASAGTGRLRYTEAF
V: TRBV11-2; size: -; CDR3: ASSLVGTGVHEQY
V: TRBV5-4; size: -; CDR3: ASRGPDTWNEQF
V: TRBV7-9; size: -; CDR3: ASSLAQGLNTEAF
V: TRBV19; size: -; CDR3: ASTPGRNTGELF
V: TRBV18; size: -; CDR3: ASSPDLNTGELF
V: TRBV30; size: -; CDR3: AWSGGDTAYGQY
V: TRBV5-1; size: -; CDR3: ASSLRTGGFGYT
V: TRBV9; size: -; CDR3: ASSYGAGELF
V: TRBV11-2; size: -; CDR3: ASSLESGQDYGYT
V: TRBV2; size: -; CDR3: ASRRGQGSYNEQF
V: TRBV29-1; size: -; CDR3: SVGSGWAMNTEAF
V: TRBV2; size: -; CDR3: ASRVPTGGNSGNSPLH
V: TRBV7-8; size: -; CDR3: ASSADRGLNEAF
V: TRBV2; size: -; CDR3: ASSESDYSTGELF
V: TRBV4-2; size: -; CDR3: ASSQLQSGPYEQY
V: TRBV7-7; size: once; CDR3: ASSFDLGAQNTGELF
V: TRBV18; size: -; CDR3: ASSPIHGVEYGYT
V: TRBV9; size: -; CDR3: ASSAVRSNEQF
V: TRBV4-2; size: -; CDR3: ASSPGTSGRTGELF
V: TRBV11-2; size: -; CDR3: ASSRDRDQPQH
V: TRBV5-1; size: once; CDR3: ASSPPDRGSVGNTIY
V: TRBV7-2; size: -; CDR3: ASSPDRGYEKLF
V: TRBV7-9; size: few; CDR3: ATLENTGELF
V: TRBV29-1; size: -; CDR3: SVVDRASSNYGYT